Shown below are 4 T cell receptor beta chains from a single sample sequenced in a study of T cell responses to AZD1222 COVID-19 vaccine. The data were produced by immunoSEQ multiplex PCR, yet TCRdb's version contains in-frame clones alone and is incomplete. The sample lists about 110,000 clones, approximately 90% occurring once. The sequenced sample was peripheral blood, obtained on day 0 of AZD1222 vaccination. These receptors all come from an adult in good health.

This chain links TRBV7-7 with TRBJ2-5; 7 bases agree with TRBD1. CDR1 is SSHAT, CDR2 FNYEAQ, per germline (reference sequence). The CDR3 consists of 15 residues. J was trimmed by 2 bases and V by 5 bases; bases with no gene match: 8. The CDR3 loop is CASSRRQGRQETQYF. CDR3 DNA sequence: TGTGCCAGCAGCCGTCGACAGGGTAGGCAAGAGACCCAGTACTTC.

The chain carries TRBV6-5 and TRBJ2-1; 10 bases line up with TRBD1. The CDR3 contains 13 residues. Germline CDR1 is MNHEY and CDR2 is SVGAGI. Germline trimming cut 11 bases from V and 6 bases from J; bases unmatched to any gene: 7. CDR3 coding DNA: TGTGCCGCCGGACAGGGGGAGGTCAATGAGCAGTTCTTC. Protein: CAAGQGEVNEQFF.

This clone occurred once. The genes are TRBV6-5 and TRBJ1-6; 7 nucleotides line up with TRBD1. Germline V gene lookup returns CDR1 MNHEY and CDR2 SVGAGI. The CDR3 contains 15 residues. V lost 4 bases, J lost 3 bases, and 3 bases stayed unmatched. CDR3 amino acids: CASSLGDSYNSPLHF. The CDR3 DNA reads TGTGCCAGCAGTTTAGGGGACAGCTATAATTCACCCCTCCACTTT.

CDR3: CASSYSSGGWGEAFF. Written as DNA, the CDR3 is TGTGCCAGCAGTTACTCGTCGGGTGGCTGGGGTGAAGCTTTCTTT. This sequence joins TRBV6-5 and TRBJ1-1; D is unresolved. The CDR3 has 15 residues. The V gene's germline CDR1 is MNHEY and CDR2 SVGAGI. Deletions cut 0 bases from V and 7 bases from J, with 15 bases between.